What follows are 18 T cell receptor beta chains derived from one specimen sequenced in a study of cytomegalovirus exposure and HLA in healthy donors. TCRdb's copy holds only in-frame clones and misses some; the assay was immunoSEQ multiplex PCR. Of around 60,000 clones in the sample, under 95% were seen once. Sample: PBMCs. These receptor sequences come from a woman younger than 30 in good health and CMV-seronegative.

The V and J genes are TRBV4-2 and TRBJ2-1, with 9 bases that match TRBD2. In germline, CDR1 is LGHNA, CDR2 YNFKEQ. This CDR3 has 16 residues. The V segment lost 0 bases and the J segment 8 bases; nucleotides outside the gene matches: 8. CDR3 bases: TGTGCCAGCAGCCAAGAAGGCGGCGGGGGGGCCTATGAGCAGTTCTTC. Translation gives CASSQEGGGGAYEQFF.

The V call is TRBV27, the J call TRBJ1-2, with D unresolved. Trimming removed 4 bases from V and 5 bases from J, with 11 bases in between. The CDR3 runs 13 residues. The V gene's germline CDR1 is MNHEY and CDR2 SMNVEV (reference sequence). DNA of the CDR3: TGTGCCAGCAGTTCAACAGCTTATTATGGCTACACCTTC. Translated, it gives CASSSTAYYGYTF.

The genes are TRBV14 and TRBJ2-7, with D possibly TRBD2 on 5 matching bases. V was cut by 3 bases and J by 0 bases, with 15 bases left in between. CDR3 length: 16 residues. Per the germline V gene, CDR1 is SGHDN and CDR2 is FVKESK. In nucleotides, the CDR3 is TGTGCCAGCAGCCATCCCCGGCGGAGGAGCTCCTACGAGCAGTACTTC. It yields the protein CASSHPRRRSSYEQYF.

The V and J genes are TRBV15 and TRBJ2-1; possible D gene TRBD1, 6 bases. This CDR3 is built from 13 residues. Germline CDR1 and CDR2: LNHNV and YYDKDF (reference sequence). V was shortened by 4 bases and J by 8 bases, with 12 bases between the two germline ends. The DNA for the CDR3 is TGTGCCACCAGCACGGGGCCAGGGGATGAGCAGTTCTTC. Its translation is CATSTGPGDEQFF.

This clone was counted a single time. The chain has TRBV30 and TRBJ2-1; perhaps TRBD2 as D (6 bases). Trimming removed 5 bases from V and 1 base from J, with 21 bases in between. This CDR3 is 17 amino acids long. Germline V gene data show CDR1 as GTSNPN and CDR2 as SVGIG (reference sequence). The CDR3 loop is CAWGGGSRLTSYNEQFF. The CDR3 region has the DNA TGTGCCTGGGGCGGAGGGTCCCGCCTCACGTCCTACAATGAGCAGTTCTTC.

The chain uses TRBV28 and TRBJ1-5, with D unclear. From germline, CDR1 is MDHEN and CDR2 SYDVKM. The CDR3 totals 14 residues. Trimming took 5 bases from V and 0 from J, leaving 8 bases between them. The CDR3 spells CASSRDYSNQPQHF. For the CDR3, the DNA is TGTGCCAGCAGTCGGGATTATAGCAATCAGCCCCAGCATTTT. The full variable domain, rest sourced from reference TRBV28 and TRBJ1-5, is DVKVTQSSRYLVKRTGEKVFLECVQDMDHENMFWYRQDPGLGLRLIYFSYDVKMKEKGDIPEGYSVSREKKERFSLILESASTNQTSMYLCASSRDYSNQPQHFGDGTRLSIL.

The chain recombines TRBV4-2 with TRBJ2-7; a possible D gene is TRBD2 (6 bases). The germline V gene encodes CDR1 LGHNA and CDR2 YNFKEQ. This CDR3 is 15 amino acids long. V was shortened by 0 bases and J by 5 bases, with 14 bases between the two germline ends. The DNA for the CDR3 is TGTGCCAGCAGCCAAGATCGGGGTAGCGGCCACGAGCAGTACTTC. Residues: CASSQDRGSGHEQYF.

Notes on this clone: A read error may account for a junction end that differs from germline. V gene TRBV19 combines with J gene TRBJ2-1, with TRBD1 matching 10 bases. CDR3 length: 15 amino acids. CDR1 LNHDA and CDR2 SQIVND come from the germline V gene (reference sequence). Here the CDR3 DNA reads TGTGTCAGTAGTCCCGGGACAGGGGAGGTCAATGAGCAGTTCTTC. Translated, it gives CVSSPGTGEVNEQFF.

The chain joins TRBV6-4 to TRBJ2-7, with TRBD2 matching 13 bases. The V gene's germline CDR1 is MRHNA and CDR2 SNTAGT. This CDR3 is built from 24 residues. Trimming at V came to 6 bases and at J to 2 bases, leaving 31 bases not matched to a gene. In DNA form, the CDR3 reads TGTGCCAGCAGGGACAACCGGGACAGGGGTTGTACTAGCGGGAGGGCTCCTCGGACCTACGAGCAGTACTTC. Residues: CASRDNRDRGCTSGRAPRTYEQYF.

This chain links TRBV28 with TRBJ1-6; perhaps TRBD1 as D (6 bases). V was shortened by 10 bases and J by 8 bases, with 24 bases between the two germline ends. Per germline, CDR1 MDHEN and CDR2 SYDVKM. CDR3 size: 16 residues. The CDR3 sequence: CATNWLGGRWDSPLHF. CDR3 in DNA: TGTGCCACCAATTGGTTAGGGGGTAGGTGGGATTCACCCCTCCACTTT. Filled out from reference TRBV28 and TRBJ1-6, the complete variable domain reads DVKVTQSSRYLVKRTGEKVFLECVQDMDHENMFWYRQDPGLGLRLIYFSYDVKMKEKGDIPEGYSVSREKKERFSLILESASTNQTSMYLCATNWLGGRWDSPLHFGNGTRLTVT.

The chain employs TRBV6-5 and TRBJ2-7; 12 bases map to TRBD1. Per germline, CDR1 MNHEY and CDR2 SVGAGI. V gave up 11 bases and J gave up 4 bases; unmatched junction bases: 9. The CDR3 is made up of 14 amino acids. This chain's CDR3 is CAAGTGGWVYEQYF. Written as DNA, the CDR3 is TGTGCCGCGGGGACAGGGGGCTGGGTATACGAGCAGTACTTC.

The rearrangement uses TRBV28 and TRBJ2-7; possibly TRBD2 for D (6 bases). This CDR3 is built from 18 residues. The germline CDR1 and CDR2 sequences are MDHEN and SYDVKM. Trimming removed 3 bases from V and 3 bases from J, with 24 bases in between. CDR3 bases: TGTGCCAGCAGTTTCCTCCTCTCTTTGGAGGGACTCCACTACGAGCAGTACTTC. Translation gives CASSFLLSLEGLHYEQYF.

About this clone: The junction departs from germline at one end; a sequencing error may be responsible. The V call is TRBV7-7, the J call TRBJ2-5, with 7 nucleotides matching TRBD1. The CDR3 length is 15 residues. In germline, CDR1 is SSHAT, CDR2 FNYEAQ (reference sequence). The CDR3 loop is CASSRLGTVQETQYF. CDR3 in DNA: TGTGCTAGCAGCCGTTTAGGGACAGTCCAAGAAACCCAGTACTTC.

The CDR3 here is CASIYRQRMNTEAFF. CDR3 DNA sequence: TGCGCCAGCATATACAGACAGCGCATGAACACTGAAGCTTTCTTT. The J gene is TRBJ1-1, the V gene TRBV23-1, with D possibly matching TRBD1 (5 bases). TRBV23-1 belongs to the ORF category, with a function that is uncertain. This CDR3 contains 15 residues. Trimming pared 7 bases from V and 0 bases from J, leaving 15 bases between.

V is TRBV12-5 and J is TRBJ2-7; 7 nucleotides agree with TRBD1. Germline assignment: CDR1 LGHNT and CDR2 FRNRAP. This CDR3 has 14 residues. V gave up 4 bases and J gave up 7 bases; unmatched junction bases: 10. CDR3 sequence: CASGSDRVSWEQYF. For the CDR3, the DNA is TGTGCTAGTGGTTCCGACAGGGTTTCGTGGGAGCAGTACTTC.

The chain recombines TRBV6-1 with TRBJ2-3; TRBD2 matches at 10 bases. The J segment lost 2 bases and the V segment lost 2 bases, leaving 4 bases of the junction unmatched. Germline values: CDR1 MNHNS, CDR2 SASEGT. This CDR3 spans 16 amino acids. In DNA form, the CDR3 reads TGTGCCAGCAGTGAACTGAGCGGGGGGGCCACAGATACGCAGTATTTT. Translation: CASSELSGGATDTQYF.

Written as DNA, the CDR3 is TGCGCCAGCAGCCGGACTAGCGGGGGAGATACGCAGTATTTT. Amino acids: CASSRTSGGDTQYF. The V gene is TRBV5-1, the J gene TRBJ2-3; 13 bases fit TRBD2. In germline, CDR1 is SGHRS, CDR2 YFSETQ. The CDR3 consists of 14 residues. V trimming: 4 bases; J trimming: 5 bases; junction bases outside the gene matches: 1.

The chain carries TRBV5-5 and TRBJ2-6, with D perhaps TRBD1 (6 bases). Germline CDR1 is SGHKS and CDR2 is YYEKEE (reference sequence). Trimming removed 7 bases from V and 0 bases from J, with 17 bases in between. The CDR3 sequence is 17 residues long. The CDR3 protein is CASLRGGMSSGANVLTF. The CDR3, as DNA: TGTGCCAGCCTCAGAGGGGGAATGAGCTCTGGGGCCAACGTCCTGACTTTC. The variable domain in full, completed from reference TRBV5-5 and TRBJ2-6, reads DAGVTQSPTHLIKTRGQQVTLRCSPISGHKSVSWYQQVLGQGPQFIFQYYEKEERGRGNFPDRFSARQFPNYSSELNVNALLLGDSALYLCASLRGGMSSGANVLTFGAGSRLTVL.